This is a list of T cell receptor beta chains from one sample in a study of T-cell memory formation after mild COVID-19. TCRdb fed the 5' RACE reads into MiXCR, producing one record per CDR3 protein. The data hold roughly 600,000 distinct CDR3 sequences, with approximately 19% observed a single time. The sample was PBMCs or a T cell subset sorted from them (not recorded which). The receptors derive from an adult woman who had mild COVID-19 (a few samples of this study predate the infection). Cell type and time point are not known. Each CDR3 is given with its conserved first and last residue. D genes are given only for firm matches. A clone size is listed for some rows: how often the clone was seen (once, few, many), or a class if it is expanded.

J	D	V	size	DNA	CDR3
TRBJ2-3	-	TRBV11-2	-	TGTGCCAGCAGAGCAGGCCAGGGCCCAGATACGCAGTATTTT	CASRAGQGPDTQYF
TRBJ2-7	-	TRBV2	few	TGTGCCAGCAGGGCGGACTCTCTCGTAACCTACGAGCAGTACTTC	CASRADSLVTYEQYF
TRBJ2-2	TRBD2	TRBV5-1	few	TGCGCCAGCAGCTTGGGCGGGACTAGTGGCACCGGGGAGCTGTTTTTT	CASSLGGTSGTGELFF
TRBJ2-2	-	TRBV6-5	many	TGTGCCAGCAGTGGGACGCTCACCGGGGAGCTGTTTTTT	CASSGTLTGELFF
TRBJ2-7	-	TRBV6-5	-	TGTGCCAGCAGTTACTCGATCCTGGGGCCGACGTCCTACGAGCAGTACTTC	CASSYSILGPTSYEQYF
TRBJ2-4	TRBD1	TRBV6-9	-	TGTGCCAGCAGTACTCGGACAGGGTGGGACTTC	CASSTRTGWDF
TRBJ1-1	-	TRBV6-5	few	TGTGCCAGCAGCCCACTCACAGGGACCGGGTACACTGAAGCTTTCTTT	CASSPLTGTGYTEAFF
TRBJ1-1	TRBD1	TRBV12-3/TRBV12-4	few	TGTGCCAGCAGTATTCAGGGGGGCACTGAAGCTTTCTTT	CASSIQGGTEAFF
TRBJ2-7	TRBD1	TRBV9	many	TGTGCCAGCAGCGCTCGCCGGGACAGGGGGCACCTTACCCTTACCTACGAGCAGTACTTC	CASSARRDRGHLTLTYEQYF
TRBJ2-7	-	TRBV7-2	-	TGTGCCAGCAGCTTAGACCAGGGCCTTGAGCAGTACTTC	CASSLDQGLEQYF
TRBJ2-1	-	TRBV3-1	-	TGTGCCAGCATGCAGTCGGGTGAGCAGTTCTTC	CASMQSGEQFF
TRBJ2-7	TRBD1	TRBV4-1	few	TGCGCCAGCAGCCAAGACAGCTCGGACAGGGGAACCTACGAGCAGTACTTC	CASSQDSSDRGTYEQYF
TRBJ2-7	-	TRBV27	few	TGTGCCAGCAGTCTCTCGACAGATTACGAGCAGTACTTC	CASSLSTDYEQYF
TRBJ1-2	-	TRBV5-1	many	TGCGCCAGCAGCTCGGGTCCAGTAGGTGCCAACTATGGCTACACCTTC	CASSSGPVGANYGYTF
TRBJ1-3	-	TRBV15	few	TGTGCCACCAGCCCCTTGAGAGGGTTCCGCCCGAAAGACATGGGAAACACCATATATTTT	CATSPLRGFRPKDMGNTIYF
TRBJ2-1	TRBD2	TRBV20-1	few	TGCAGTGCGCCCTCTGCGGGGGGGCAGTACAATGAGCAGTTCTTC	CSAPSAGGQYNEQFF
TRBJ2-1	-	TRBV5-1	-	TGCGCCAGCAGGGACTTCAATGAGCAGTTCTTC	CASRDFNEQFF
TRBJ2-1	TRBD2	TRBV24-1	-	TGTGCCACCAGTGTCCTGACTAGCGGGGGCTACAATGAGCAGTTCTTC	CATSVLTSGGYNEQFF
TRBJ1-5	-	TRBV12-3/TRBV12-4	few	TGTGCCAGCAGCACCGCGTCCGGAGGGCCCCAGCATTTT	CASSTASGGPQHF
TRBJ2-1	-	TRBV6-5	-	TGTGCCAGCAGTTACTCGAGCGTAGGTGAGCAGTTCTTC	CASSYSSVGEQFF
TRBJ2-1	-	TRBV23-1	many	TGCGCCAGCAGTCAATACGGGACCGAAATGGACAATGAGCAGTTCTTC	CASSQYGTEMDNEQFF
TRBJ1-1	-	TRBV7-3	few	TGTGCCAGCAGCCTTAGGAGGGCGACTGAAGCTTTCTTT	CASSLRRATEAFF
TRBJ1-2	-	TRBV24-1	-	TGTGCCACCAGTGACCCCGCAGGGTTGGGCTACACCTTC	CATSDPAGLGYTF
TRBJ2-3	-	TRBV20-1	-	TGCAGTGCTAGAGATCTGGGGACAATCACAGATACGCAGTATTTT	CSARDLGTITDTQYF
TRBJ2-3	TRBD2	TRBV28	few	TGTGCCAGCAGTTTTCTAGCGGGAGTTTCAGATACGCAGTATTTT	CASSFLAGVSDTQYF
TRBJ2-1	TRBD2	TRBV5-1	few	TGCGCCAGCAGCTTTCAGCGGGGGGACGTCTACAATGAGCAGTTCTTC	CASSFQRGDVYNEQFF
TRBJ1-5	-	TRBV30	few	TGTGCCTGGAGTGTACAGTCGGGGAATCAGCCCCAGCATTTT	CAWSVQSGNQPQHF
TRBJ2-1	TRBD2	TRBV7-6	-	TGTGCCAGCAGCTCTCGGACTAGCGGGGGAGGCGATGAGCAGTTCTTC	CASSSRTSGGGDEQFF
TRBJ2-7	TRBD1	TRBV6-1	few	TGTGCCAGTAGACGGACAGGGCCCTACGAGCAGTACTTC	CASRRTGPYEQYF
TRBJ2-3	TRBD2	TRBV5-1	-	TGCGCCAGCAGCGGCGGGGGGGTAAGCACAGATACGCAGTATTTT	CASSGGGVSTDTQYF
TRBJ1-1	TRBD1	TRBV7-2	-	TGTGCCAGCAGCCCAGACAGGGATTTGAACACTGAAGCTTTCTTT	CASSPDRDLNTEAFF
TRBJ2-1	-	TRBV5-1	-	TGCGCCAGCAGCTTGCGGGGGGCCAAGGACACCACGTTGTACAATGAGCAGTTCTTC	CASSLRGAKDTTLYNEQFF
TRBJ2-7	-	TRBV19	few	TGTGCCAGTAGTATCGGCCAGGGGTCCTACGAGCAGTACTTC	CASSIGQGSYEQYF
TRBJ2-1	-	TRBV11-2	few	TGTGCCAGCAGCCCTCTGTCGGGGTGGGATGAGCAGTTCTTC	CASSPLSGWDEQFF
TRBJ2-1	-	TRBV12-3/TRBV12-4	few	TGTGCCAGCAGATCCGGGACTTACTACAATGAGCAGTTCTTC	CASRSGTYYNEQFF
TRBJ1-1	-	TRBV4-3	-	TGCGCCAGCAGCCAAGATCGATTCGGGTTAGGGGCGTCAGGGACTGAAGCTTTCTTT	CASSQDRFGLGASGTEAFF
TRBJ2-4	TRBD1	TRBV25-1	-	TGTGCCAGCAGTGAAGAGACAGGGGGCGTGGTGGCAGCCAAAAACATTCAGTACTTC	CASSEETGGVVAAKNIQYF
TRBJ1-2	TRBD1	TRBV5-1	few	TGCGCCAGCAGCTTGGCCATAACAGGGGACTATGGCTACACCTTC	CASSLAITGDYGYTF
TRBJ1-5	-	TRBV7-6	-	TGTGCCAGCAGCTTAGCAGGCCCCCAGCCCCAGCATTTT	CASSLAGPQPQHF
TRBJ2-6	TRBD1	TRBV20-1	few	TGCAGTGCTAGAGTCAGAGTGGGACAGTCCCGCTCTGGGGCCAACGTCCTGACTTTC	CSARVRVGQSRSGANVLTF
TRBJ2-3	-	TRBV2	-	TGTGCCAGCAGTGAATGGCAGGTGGGCGCAGATACGCAGTATTTT	CASSEWQVGADTQYF
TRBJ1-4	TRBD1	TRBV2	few	TGTGCCAGCAGTTCCGGGACAGGGTTTGAAAAACTGTTTTTT	CASSSGTGFEKLFF
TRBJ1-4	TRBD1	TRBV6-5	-	TGTGCCAGCAGATCTCAGGGGGCAGACGAAAAACTGTTTTTT	CASRSQGADEKLFF
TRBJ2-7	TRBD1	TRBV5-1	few	TGCGCCAGCAGGATCGGACAGGACCGCTACGAGCAGTACTTC	CASRIGQDRYEQYF
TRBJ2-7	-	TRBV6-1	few	TGTGCCAGCAGGGGAGGTTGGGCTAGAGGGGTCTACGAGCAGTACTTC	CASRGGWARGVYEQYF
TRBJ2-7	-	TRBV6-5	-	TGTGCCACCAGCCCCGCTAATGGTTACTACGAGCAGTACTTC	CATSPANGYYEQYF
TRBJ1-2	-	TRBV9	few	TGTGCCAGCAGCCCGGACGGGATCTATGGCTACACCTTC	CASSPDGIYGYTF
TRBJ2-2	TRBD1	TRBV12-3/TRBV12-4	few	TGTGCCAGCACCCCGGGACAGGCGAACACCGGGGAGCTGTTTTTT	CASTPGQANTGELFF
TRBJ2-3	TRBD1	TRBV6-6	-	TGTGCCAGCAGGACCGGGACAGGGGGCGTAGATACGCAGTATTTT	CASRTGTGGVDTQYF
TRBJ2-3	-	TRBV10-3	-	TGTGCCATCAGAGCCCGTGTGGAGGGTGGCACAGATACGCAGTATTTT	CAIRARVEGGTDTQYF
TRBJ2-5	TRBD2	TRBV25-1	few	TGTGCCAGCAGCCCCCGCCCCCGCGCGGGAGGAAGACAAGAGACCCAGTACTTC	CASSPRPRAGGRQETQYF
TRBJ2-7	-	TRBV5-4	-	TGTGCCAGCAGCTTGACTCCTAGGAACGAGCAGTACTTC	CASSLTPRNEQYF
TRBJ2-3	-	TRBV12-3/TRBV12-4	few	TGTGCCAGCAACCGATCCCCTACAGATACGCAGTATTTT	CASNRSPTDTQYF
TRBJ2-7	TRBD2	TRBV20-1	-	TGCAGTGCTAGGGGCTATAGCGGGAGTCCGTACGAGCAGTACTTC	CSARGYSGSPYEQYF